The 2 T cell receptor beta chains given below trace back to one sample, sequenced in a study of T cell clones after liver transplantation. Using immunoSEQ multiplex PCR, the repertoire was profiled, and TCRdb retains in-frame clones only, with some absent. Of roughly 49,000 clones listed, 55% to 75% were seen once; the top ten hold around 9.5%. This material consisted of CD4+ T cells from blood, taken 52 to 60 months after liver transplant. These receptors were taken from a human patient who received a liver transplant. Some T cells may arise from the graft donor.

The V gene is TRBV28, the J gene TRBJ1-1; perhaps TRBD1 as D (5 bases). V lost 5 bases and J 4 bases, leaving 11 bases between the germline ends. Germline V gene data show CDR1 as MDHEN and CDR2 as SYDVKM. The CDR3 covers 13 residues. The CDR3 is CASSLRQTTEAFF. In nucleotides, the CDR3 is TGTGCCAGCAGTCTTCGACAGACCACTGAAGCTTTCTTT.

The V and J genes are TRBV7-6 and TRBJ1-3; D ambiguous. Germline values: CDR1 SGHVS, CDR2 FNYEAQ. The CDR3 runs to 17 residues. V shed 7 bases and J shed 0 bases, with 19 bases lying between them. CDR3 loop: CASTDPVRVGSGNTIYF. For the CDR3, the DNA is TGTGCCAGCACCGACCCGGTGAGGGTGGGCTCTGGAAACACCATATATTTT.